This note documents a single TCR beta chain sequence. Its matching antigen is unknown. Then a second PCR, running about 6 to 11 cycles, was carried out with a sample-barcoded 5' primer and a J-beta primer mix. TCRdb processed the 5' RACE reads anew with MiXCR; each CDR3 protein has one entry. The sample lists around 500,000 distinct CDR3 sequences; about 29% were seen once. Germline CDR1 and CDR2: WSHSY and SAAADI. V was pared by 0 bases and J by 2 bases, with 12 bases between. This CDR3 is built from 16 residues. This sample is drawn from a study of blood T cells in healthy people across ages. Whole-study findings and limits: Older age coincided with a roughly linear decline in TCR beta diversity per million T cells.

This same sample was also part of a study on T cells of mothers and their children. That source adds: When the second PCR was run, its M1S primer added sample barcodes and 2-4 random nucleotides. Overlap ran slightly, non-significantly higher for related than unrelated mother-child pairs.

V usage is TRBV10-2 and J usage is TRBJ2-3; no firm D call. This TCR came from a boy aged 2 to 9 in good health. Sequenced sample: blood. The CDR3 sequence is CASSESLGGDTDTQYF. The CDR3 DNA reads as TGCGCCAGCAGTGAGTCGCTTGGCGGAGACACAGATACGCAGTATTTT.